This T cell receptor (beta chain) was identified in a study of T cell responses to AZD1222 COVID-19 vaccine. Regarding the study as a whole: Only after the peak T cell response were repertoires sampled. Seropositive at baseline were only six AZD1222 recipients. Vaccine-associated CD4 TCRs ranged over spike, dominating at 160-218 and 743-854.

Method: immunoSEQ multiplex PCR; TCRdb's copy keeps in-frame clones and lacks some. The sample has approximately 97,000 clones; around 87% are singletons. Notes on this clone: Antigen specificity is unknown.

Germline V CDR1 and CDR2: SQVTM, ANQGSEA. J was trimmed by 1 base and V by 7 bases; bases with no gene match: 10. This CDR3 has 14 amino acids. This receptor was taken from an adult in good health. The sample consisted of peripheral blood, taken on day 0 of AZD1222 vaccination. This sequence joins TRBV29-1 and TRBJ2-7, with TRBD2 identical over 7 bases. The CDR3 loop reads CSAGGDGASYEQYF. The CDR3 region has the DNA TGCAGCGCTGGGGGGGACGGGGCTTCCTACGAGCAGTACTTC.